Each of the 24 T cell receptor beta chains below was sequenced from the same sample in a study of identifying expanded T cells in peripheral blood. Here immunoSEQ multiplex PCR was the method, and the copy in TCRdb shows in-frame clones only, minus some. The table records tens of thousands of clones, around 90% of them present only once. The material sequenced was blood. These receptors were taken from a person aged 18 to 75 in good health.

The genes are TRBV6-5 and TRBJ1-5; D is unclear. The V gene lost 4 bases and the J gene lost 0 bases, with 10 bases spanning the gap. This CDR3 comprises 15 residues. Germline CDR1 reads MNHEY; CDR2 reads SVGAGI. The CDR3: CASSSQWSSNQPQHF. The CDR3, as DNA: TGTGCCAGCAGTTCCCAGTGGAGTAGCAATCAGCCCCAGCATTTT.

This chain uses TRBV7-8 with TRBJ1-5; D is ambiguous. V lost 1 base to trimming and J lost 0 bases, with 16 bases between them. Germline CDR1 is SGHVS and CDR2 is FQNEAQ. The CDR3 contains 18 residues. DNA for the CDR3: TGTGCCAGCAGCTTAGGGCGAGGGTCTTCTTATAGCAATCAGCCCCAGCATTTT. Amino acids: CASSLGRGSSYSNQPQHF.

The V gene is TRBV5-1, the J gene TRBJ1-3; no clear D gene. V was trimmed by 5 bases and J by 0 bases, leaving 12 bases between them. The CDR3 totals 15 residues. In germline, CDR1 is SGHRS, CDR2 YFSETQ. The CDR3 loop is CASRPDPLSGNTIYF. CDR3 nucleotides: TGCGCCAGCAGGCCGGACCCACTCTCTGGAAACACCATATATTTT.

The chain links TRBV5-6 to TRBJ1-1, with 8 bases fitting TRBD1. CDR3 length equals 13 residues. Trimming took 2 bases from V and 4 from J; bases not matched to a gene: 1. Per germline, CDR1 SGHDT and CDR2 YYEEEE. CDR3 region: CASSFTGGTEAFF. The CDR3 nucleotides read TGTGCCAGCAGCTTCACAGGGGGCACTGAAGCTTTCTTT.

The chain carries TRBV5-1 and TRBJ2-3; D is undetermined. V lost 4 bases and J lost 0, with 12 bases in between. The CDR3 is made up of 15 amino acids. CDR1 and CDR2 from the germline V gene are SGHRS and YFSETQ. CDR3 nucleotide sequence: TGCGCCAGCAGCCCGGACGCATCTAGCACAGATACGCAGTATTTT. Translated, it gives CASSPDASSTDTQYF.

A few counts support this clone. The CDR3: CASSPPSLDEQFF. CDR3 sequence (DNA): TGTGCCAGTAGCCCCCCTTCTCTCGATGAGCAGTTCTTC. J is TRBJ2-1 and V is TRBV19; D remains ambiguous. The CDR3 runs 13 residues. Trimming pared 6 bases from V and 8 bases from J, leaving 14 bases between. Germline CDR1 is LNHDA and CDR2 is SQIVND (reference sequence).

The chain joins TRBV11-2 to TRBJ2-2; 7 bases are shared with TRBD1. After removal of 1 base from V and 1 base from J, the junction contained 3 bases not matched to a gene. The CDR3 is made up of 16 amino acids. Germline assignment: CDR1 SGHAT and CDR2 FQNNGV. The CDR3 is CASSLVAGGNTGELFF. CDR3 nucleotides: TGTGCCAGCAGCTTAGTCGCAGGGGGGAACACCGGGGAGCTGTTTTTT.

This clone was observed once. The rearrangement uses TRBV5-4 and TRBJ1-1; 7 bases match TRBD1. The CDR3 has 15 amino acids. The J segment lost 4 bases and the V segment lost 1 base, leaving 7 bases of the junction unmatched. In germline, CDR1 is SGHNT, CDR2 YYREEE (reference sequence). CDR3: CASSLSTGVTTEAFF. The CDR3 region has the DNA TGTGCCAGCAGCTTGTCCACAGGGGTAACCACTGAAGCTTTCTTT.

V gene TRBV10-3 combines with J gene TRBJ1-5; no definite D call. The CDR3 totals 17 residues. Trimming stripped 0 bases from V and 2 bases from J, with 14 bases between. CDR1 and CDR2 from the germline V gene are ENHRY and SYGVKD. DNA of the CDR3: TGTGCCATCAGTGAGTCGATGAGTGGCGCTGGCAATCAGCCCCAGCATTTT. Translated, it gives CAISESMSGAGNQPQHF.

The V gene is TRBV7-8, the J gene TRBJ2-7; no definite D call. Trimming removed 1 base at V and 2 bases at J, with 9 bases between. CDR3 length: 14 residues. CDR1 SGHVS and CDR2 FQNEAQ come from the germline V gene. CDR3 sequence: CASSLGGGTYEQYF. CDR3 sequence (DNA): TGTGCCAGCAGCTTAGGGGGTGGTACCTACGAGCAGTACTTC.

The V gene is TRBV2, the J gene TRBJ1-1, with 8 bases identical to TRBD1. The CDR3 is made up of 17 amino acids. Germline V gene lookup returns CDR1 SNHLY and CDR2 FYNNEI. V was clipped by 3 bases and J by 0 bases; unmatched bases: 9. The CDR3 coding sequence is TGTGCCAGCAGTGACCGTGGCAGGGGGCTCATGAACACTGAAGCTTTCTTT. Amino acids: CASSDRGRGLMNTEAFF.

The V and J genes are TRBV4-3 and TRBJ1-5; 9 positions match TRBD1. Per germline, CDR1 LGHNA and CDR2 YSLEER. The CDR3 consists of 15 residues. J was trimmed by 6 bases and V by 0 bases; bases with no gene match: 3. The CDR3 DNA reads TGCGCCAGCAGCCAAGATCGGACAGGGGCTCAGCCCCAGCATTTT. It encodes CASSQDRTGAQPQHF.

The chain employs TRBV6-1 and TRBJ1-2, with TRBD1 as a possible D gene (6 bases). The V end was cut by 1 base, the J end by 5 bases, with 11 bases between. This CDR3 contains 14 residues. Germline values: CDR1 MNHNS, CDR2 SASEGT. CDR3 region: CASSEGQAMYGYTF. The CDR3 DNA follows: TGTGCCAGCAGTGAAGGACAGGCGATGTATGGCTACACCTTC.

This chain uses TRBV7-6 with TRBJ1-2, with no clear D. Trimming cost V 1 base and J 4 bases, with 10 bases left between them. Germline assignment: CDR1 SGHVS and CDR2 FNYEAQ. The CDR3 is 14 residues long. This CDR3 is CASSLVEGAYGYTF. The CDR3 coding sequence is TGTGCCAGCAGCTTAGTGGAGGGTGCCTATGGCTACACCTTC. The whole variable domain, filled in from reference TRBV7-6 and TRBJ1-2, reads GAGVSQSPRYKVTKRGQDVALRCDPISGHVSLYWYRQALGQGPEFLTYFNYEAQQDKSGLPNDRFSAERPEGSISTLTIQRTEQRDSAMYRCASSLVEGAYGYTFGSGTRLTVV.

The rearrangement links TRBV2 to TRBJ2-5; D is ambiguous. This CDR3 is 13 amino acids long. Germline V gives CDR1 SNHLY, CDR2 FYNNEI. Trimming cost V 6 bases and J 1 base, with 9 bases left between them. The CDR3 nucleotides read TGTGCCAGCAGCCGATTAGTCCAAGAGACCCAGTACTTC. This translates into CASSRLVQETQYF.

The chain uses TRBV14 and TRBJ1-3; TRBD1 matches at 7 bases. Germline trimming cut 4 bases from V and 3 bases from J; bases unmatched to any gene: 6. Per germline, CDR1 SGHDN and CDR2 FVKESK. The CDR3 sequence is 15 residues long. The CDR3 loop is CASSLTGDNGNTIYF. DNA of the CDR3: TGTGCCAGCAGCCTTACAGGGGATAATGGAAACACCATATATTTT.

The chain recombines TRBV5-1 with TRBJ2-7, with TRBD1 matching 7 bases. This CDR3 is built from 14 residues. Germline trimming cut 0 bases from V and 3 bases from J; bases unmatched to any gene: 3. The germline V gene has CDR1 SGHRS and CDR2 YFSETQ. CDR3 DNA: TGCGCCAGCAGCTTGGAGGCAGGGGGCTACGAGCAGTACTTC. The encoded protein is CASSLEAGGYEQYF.

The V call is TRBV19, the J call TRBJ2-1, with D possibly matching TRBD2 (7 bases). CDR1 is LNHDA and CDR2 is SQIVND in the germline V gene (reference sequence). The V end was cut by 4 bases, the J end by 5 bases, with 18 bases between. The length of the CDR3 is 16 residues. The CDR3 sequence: CASSTSTGGLHNEQFF. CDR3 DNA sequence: TGTGCCAGTAGTACCTCAACGGGGGGCCTCCACAATGAGCAGTTCTTC. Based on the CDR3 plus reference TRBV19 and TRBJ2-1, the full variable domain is DGGITQSPKYLFRKEGQNVTLSCEQNLNHDAMYWYRQDPGQGLRLIYYSQIVNDFQKGDIAEGYSVSREKKESFPLTVTSAQKNPTAFYLCASSTSTGGLHNEQFFGPGTRLTVL.

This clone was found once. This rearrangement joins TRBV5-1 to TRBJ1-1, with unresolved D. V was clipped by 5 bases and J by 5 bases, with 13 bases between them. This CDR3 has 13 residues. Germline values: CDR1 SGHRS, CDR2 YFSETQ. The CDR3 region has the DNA TGCGCCAGCAGTCCCAGTGAGGGTACTGAAGCTTTCTTT. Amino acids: CASSPSEGTEAFF.

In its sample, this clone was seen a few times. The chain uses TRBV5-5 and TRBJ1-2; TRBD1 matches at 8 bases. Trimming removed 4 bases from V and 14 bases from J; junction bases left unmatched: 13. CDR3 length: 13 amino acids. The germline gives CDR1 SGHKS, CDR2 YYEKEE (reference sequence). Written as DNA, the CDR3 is TGTGCCAGCAGCCGAGGAATGGAAACAGGGGGGACCTTC. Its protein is CASSRGMETGGTF.

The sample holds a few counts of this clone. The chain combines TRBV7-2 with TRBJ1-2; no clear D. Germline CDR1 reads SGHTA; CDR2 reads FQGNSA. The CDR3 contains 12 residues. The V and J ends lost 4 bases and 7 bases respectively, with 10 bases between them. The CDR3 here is CASSSRAGGYTF. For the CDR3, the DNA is TGTGCCAGCAGCTCTAGGGCCGGTGGCTACACCTTC.

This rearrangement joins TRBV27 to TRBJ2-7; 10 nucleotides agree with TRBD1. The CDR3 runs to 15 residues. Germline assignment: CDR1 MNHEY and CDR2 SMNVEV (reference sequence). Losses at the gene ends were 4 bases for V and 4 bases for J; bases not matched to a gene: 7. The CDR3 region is CASSSLDRGPYEQYF. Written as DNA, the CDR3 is TGTGCCAGCAGTTCCTTAGACAGGGGGCCTTACGAGCAGTACTTC.

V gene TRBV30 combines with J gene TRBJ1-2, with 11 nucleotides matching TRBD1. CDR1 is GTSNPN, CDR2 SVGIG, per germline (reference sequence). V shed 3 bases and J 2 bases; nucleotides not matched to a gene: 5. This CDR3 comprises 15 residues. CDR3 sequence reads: CAWRLGTGGNYGYTF. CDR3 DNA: TGTGCCTGGAGGTTGGGGACAGGGGGAAACTATGGCTACACCTTC.

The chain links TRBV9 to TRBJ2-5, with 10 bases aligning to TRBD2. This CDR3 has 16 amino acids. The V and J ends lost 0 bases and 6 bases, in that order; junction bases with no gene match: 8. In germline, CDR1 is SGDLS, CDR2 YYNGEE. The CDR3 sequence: CASSVDERGGSKTQYF. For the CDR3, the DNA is TGTGCCAGCAGCGTAGACGAGCGGGGGGGCTCAAAGACCCAGTACTTC.